The entry below describes one T cell receptor beta chain. Its antigen is currently not known. The input lacks base qualities; no much larger clone sits a single base away. The CDR3 runs 13 residues from the cysteine to the phenylalanine. The entry retains the CDR3 DNA only, 39 bases that are in frame from base 1. V and J lose 2 bases and 2 bases, and a span of 7 bases separates them. From the germline V gene, CDR1 is SGDLS and CDR2 is YYNGEE. This specimen belongs to a study of shared clonotypes between healthy human individuals (dated by TCRdb to the early 2020s). General notes on the study: The cohort comprised a couple of women and a few men aged 18 to 49 years. For each donor, three plates each were used for CD4 naive and CD4 memory, two plates were used for CD8 naive, and one plate was used for CD8 memory. Libraries were prepared and TCR repertoires were sequenced by different laboratories using diverse techniques, in order to increase sequencing depth and limit assay-specific biases. Each donor's leukapheresis produced roughly between roughly 0.94 and 9.5 billion PBMCs. To estimate repertoire size and how much clonotype sharing occurs between individuals, the study deeply sequenced the blood TCR repertoires of 5 or 6 healthy adults.

Using the deep immunoSEQ assay, multiplex PCR amplified TCR CDR3 regions from genomic DNA. Genomic DNA extracted from each cell subset was distributed evenly over all wells of several immunoSEQ 96-well plates, and each plate served as one replicate. For sorted subsets, about 200 ng genomic DNA, equal to about 30,000 T cell genomes, was loaded into each replicate PCR. The purified libraries were quantified using a Qubit 3.0 fluorometer, sized with a Bioanalyzer 2100, and then quantified again using the KAPA Library Quantification kit. A separate single-read 150-cycle Illumina NextSeq 550 flow cell was used to sequence each immunoSEQ 96-well plate. In the original analysis: Because the immunoSEQ output included only junctional sequences and no quality scores, the filtering could not be the same as the filtering used for full-length reads. Sequences were annotated with PyIR, a Python wrapper for IgBLAST v1.9, using IMGT germline references to assign V/J genes and CDR3. Reads with weak V/J assignments (E-value above 1e-6), missing CDR3, stop codons, out-of-frame junctions, or ambiguous translated residues were removed. V3J clonotypes were defined as sequences sharing the same inferred V gene, J gene, and CDR3 amino acid sequence. Percentage overlap between repertoires was calculated by dividing the number of shared unique clonotypes by the size of the smaller repertoire. Richness of each repertoire was evaluated using RTK rarefaction, the Chao1 estimator, and Recon v2.1 estimates of unobserved clonotypes. For all TCRbeta clonotypes obtained by the gDNA method from a few donors, generation probabilities were computed with OLGA. TCRdb stores this immuneACCESS table with in-frame sequences only. Part of the clones is absent; in the studies checked, under half of the shortfall reflects unresolved V genes, and no reason is known for the rest. That table supplies the V and J calls and clone size; D and trimming were determined from the DNA. A total of under 2.5 million clones appear in this sample, under 95% of them only once. The top ten clones comprise 0.3% to 0.4% of the sample.

The donors were healthy, HIV-negative adults with no recently reported acute infections or vaccinations. Only Caucasian adults living in Nashville, Tennessee, USA were represented among the donors. CD4+ T cells were enriched through magnetic negative selection, after which naive cells were positively selected on CD45RA and the remaining negative fraction served as the memory subset. Blood was obtained by leukapheresis, after which PBMCs were separated by Ficoll-Histopaque density gradient centrifugation and cryopreserved in liquid nitrogen vapor phase. Analytical flow cytometry was used to check the purity and quantity of each magnetically sorted T cell population. Genomic DNA was isolated from every sorted fraction and measured by UV absorbance on a Nanodrop 2000c. Paper-wide results and their limitations: Compared with non-shared clonotypes, clonotypes shared by all four sorted-subset donors had higher generation probabilities. Estimated clonotype richness was generally larger for naive than for memory subsets. Even with the large sequencing depth, rarefaction of the sorted-subset datasets indicated that sequencing was incomplete. The genetic and exposure-history diversity represented was limited by the small number of donors. Sampling was restricted to blood, and TCR repertoires in tissue are likely to differ from TCR repertoires in blood. Based on pairwise subsampling, the degree of clonotype sharing among donors was expected to be affected by sequencing depth. Sharing across a handful of donors was observed for about 5% of naive CD4, over 3% of naive CD8, about 2.3% of memory CD4, and around 0.4% of memory CD8 clonotypes.

Sequencing input: naive CD4+ T cells from PBMCs. Read against the paper, the sample's cell subset or site label means: CD45RA+ positively selected. This sequence uses TRBV9 and TRBJ2-5; no D gene is confidently identified. The source is a man aged 18 to 35 in good health. Some clones in this sample may be carry-over from other donors' samples. The bases read TGTGCCAGCAGCGTTCAGATACAAGAGACCCAGTACTTC. Translated, it reads CASSVQIQETQYF.